These 21 T cell receptor beta chains were all obtained from the same sample, sequenced in a study of blood T cell repertoires in COVID-19. This table comes from immunoSEQ multiplex PCR, and its TCRdb copy is limited to in-frame clones, with some not included. In the table there are about 300,000 clones, approximately 81% of which are singletons. Sequencing used PBMCs or T cells enriched from blood (not recorded which). Receptor source: a woman in her fifties or sixties who had recovered from COVID-19.

The DNA for the CDR3 is TGTGCCTGGAGTATCCAGGGTGGTAGCAATCAGCCCCAGCATTTT. Protein sequence: CAWSIQGGSNQPQHF. This chain joins TRBV30 and TRBJ1-5; the D gene is possibly TRBD1 (5 bases). CDR1 and CDR2 from the germline V gene are GTSNPN and SVGIG (reference sequence). Trimming removed 2 bases from V and 0 bases from J, with 11 bases in between. CDR3 length: 15 amino acids.

This clone was seen only a few times. J is TRBJ2-2 and V is TRBV4-3, with 10 nucleotides matching TRBD2. J lost 4 bases, V lost 0 bases, and 5 bases had no gene match. The CDR3 covers 17 residues. CDR1 is LGHNA, CDR2 YSLEER, per germline. CDR3 sequence reads: CASSQEGTSALTGELFF. For the CDR3, the DNA is TGCGCCAGCAGCCAAGAGGGGACTAGCGCCCTCACCGGGGAGCTGTTTTTT.

The chain is built from TRBV5-1 and TRBJ1-6, with TRBD1 matching 7 bases. V lost 4 bases, J lost 7 bases, and 14 bases stayed unmatched. The CDR3 has 17 amino acids. Germline CDR1 and CDR2: SGHRS and YFSETQ. For the CDR3, the DNA is TGCGCCAGCAGCCCGGCGGCGGGACAGACACCGAATTCACCCCTCCACTTT. It specifies CASSPAAGQTPNSPLHF. Filled out from reference TRBV5-1 and TRBJ1-6, the complete variable domain reads KAGVTQTPRYLIKTRGQQVTLSCSPISGHRSVSWYQQTPGQGLQFLFEYFSETQRNKGNFPGRFSGRQFSNSRSEMNVSTLELGDSALYLCASSPAAGQTPNSPLHFGNGTRLTVT.

This clone was observed a single time. The V and J genes are TRBV5-4 and TRBJ2-5; the D gene is possibly TRBD1 (6 bases). The length of the CDR3 is 16 residues. Trimming took off 4 bases at V and 1 base at J, with 17 bases between the two ends. The germline V gene encodes CDR1 SGHNT and CDR2 YYREEE (reference sequence). This chain's CDR3 is CASSPRQVWGQETQYF. In nucleotides, the CDR3 is TGTGCCAGCAGCCCACGACAGGTGTGGGGCCAAGAGACCCAGTACTTC.

The chain links TRBV27 to TRBJ1-2, with D possibly matching TRBD1 (6 bases). CDR3 length: 11 residues. Germline loops: CDR1 MNHEY, CDR2 SMNVEV (reference sequence). The germline V and J ends were trimmed by 8 bases and 8 bases, with 12 bases remaining between them. In DNA, the CDR3 is TGTGCCAGCCGCCAAAGGGGGGGCTACACCTTC. This sequence encodes CASRQRGGYTF.

The J gene is TRBJ2-5, the V gene TRBV28; 8 nucleotides match TRBD2. After removal of 6 bases from V and 5 bases from J, the junction contained 20 bases not matched to a gene. The length of the CDR3 is 18 residues. Looked up from germline, CDR1 is MDHEN and CDR2 is SYDVKM. The chain's CDR3 is CASRGRGGGQEGLETQYF. CDR3 nucleotides: TGTGCCAGCAGGGGTCGGGGGGGCGGACAAGAGGGTTTGGAGACCCAGTACTTC.

This chain connects TRBV7-9 to TRBJ1-1, with D unclear. This CDR3 spans 12 amino acids. V dropped 7 bases and J dropped 1 base, with 7 bases sitting between them. Germline V gene sequence: CDR1 SEHNR, CDR2 FQNEAQ (reference sequence). In DNA, the CDR3 is TGTGCCAGCACCAACGGGAACACTGAAGCTTTCTTT. It translates to CASTNGNTEAFF.

This chain links TRBV27 with TRBJ1-2; TRBD1 agrees at 11 bases. Germline-derived CDR1 and CDR2 are MNHEY and SMNVEV (reference sequence). V was clipped by 4 bases and J by 5 bases; unmatched bases: 9. The CDR3 has 16 amino acids. The CDR3 DNA reads TGTGCCAGCAGTTGGACAGGGGGCTTCGGTTCTTATGGCTACACCTTC. Translated: CASSWTGGFGSYGYTF.

The CDR3 nucleotides read TGTGCCAGCAGCGTAGTAGATTCGAATGAGCAGTTCTTC. Encoded protein: CASSVVDSNEQFF. This chain links TRBV9 with TRBJ2-1; no firm D call. In germline, CDR1 is SGDLS, CDR2 YYNGEE. V was cut by 0 bases and J by 7 bases, with 8 bases left in between. The CDR3 covers 13 residues. Full variable domain (remainder filled in from reference TRBV9 and TRBJ2-1): DSGVTQTPKHLITATGQRVTLRCSPRSGDLSVYWYQQSLDQGLQFLIQYYNGEERAKGNILERFSAQQFPDLHSELNLSSLELGDSALYFCASSVVDSNEQFFGPGTRLTVL.

V usage is TRBV5-1 and J usage is TRBJ2-4; 9 nucleotides line up with TRBD1. Germline assignment: CDR1 SGHRS and CDR2 YFSETQ. The V and J ends lost 3 bases and 1 base, in that order; junction bases with no gene match: 5. The CDR3 sequence is 16 residues long. The DNA of the CDR3 is TGCGCCAGCAGCTCCGGACAGGGGCGGGCCAAAAACATTCAGTACTTC. As protein: CASSSGQGRAKNIQYF.

The V call is TRBV19, the J call TRBJ2-3; 10 bases match TRBD2. The CDR3 runs to 15 residues. Germline CDR1 and CDR2: LNHDA and SQIVND (reference sequence). J gave up 6 bases and V 1 base, and 4 bases lay outside the gene matches. In nucleotides, the CDR3 is TGTGCCAGTAGTATAGCAAGCGGGAGGGTTGATACGCAGTATTTT. It is translated as CASSIASGRVDTQYF. Based on the CDR3 plus reference TRBV19 and TRBJ2-3, the full variable domain is DGGITQSPKYLFRKEGQNVTLSCEQNLNHDAMYWYRQDPGQGLRLIYYSQIVNDFQKGDIAEGYSVSREKKESFPLTVTSAQKNPTAFYLCASSIASGRVDTQYFGPGTRLTVL.

The genes are TRBV3-1 (or the pseudogene TRBV3-2) and TRBJ1-6; possible D gene TRBD1, 5 bases. Trimming removed 1 base at V and 10 bases at J, with 17 bases between. This CDR3 has 16 residues. Germline V gene sequence: CDR1 LGHDT, CDR2 YNNKEL (reference sequence). This CDR3 is CASSQVLYRGLSPLHF. CDR3 bases: TGTGCCAGCAGCCAAGTGCTGTATAGGGGATTATCACCCCTCCACTTT.

This chain connects TRBV5-1 to TRBJ1-1; no clear D. The germline V gene has CDR1 SGHRS and CDR2 YFSETQ. Trimming pared 3 bases from V and 1 base from J, leaving 10 bases between. CDR3 length: 14 residues. This CDR3 reads CASSYREANTEAFF. CDR3 in DNA: TGCGCCAGCAGCTACCGGGAGGCGAACACTGAAGCTTTCTTT.

V is TRBV10-1 and J is TRBJ2-3; 8 bases fit TRBD2. Germline loops: CDR1 WNHNN, CDR2 SYGVQD (reference sequence). Germline trimming cut 3 bases from V and 1 base from J; bases unmatched to any gene: 6. The CDR3 contains 16 residues. CDR3 coding DNA: TGCGCCAGCAGTGAAGGTTTGCGGGAGGGCACAGATACGCAGTATTTT. Translating gives CASSEGLREGTDTQYF.

The gene calls are TRBV2 and TRBJ1-5, with TRBD1 matching 9 bases. V shed 4 bases, J shed 2 bases, and the junction held 9 bases outside the gene matches. This CDR3 region has 17 residues. Germline lookup yields CDR1 SNHLY and CDR2 FYNNEI. CDR3 sequence: CASSGGTGPIRNQPQHF. The CDR3 DNA sequence: TGTGCCAGCAGTGGAGGGACAGGGCCGATCCGCAATCAGCCCCAGCATTTT.

The chain uses TRBV19 and TRBJ1-4; no definite D call. This CDR3 is 14 amino acids long. Germline V lookup: CDR1 LNHDA, CDR2 SQIVND (reference sequence). The V gene lost 2 bases and the J gene lost 5 bases, with 9 bases spanning the gap. The CDR3 protein is CASSIQDQNEKLFF. The CDR3 bases are TGTGCCAGTAGTATACAGGATCAAAATGAAAAACTGTTTTTT.

This clone was seen only once. The V call is TRBV30, the J call TRBJ2-7, with D perhaps TRBD1 (6 bases). The CDR3 is made up of 14 amino acids. Trimming left V 3 bases short and J 2 bases short, with 14 bases between. Germline V gene lookup returns CDR1 GTSNPN and CDR2 SVGIG (reference sequence). CDR3 residues: CAWSTGLPPYEQYF. The CDR3 DNA follows: TGTGCCTGGAGCACAGGGCTGCCACCCTACGAGCAGTACTTC.

CDR3 in amino acids: CASSEYETEAFF. The CDR3 DNA follows: TGCGCCAGCAGTGAGTATGAGACTGAAGCTTTCTTT. The chain has TRBV10-2 and TRBJ1-1; D gene unclear. With 1 base removed from V and 5 bases from J, the gap between germline ends came to 5 bases. This CDR3 region has 12 residues. The germline V gene encodes CDR1 WSHSY and CDR2 SAAADI.

V and J are TRBV19 and TRBJ1-1; TRBD1 agrees at 9 bases. Germline V CDR1 and CDR2: LNHDA, SQIVND (reference sequence). This CDR3 is 15 amino acids long. Germline trimming cut 3 bases from V and 6 bases from J; bases unmatched to any gene: 8. The DNA for the CDR3 is TGTGCCAGTAGTATTGGGACAGGGTCTATCGCTGAAGCTTTCTTT. Amino acid sequence: CASSIGTGSIAEAFF.

This clone showed up just once. The rearrangement joins TRBV6-5 to TRBJ2-3; 10 bases fit TRBD2. There are 15 residues in the CDR3. V shed 3 bases, J shed 4 bases, and the junction held 4 bases outside the gene matches. The germline CDR1 and CDR2 sequences are MNHEY and SVGAGI. The CDR3 DNA reads TGTGCCAGCAGTTATAGCGGGGGGAGGGCAGATACGCAGTATTTT. Translated: CASSYSGGRADTQYF.

CDR3 nucleotide sequence: TGTGCCAGCAGCTTAGGGTTGGACAAAGGAAAACTGTTTTTT. Translated, it gives CASSLGLDKGKLFF. The chain combines TRBV11-2 with TRBJ1-4; TRBD1 is a possible D gene (5 bases). The CDR3 covers 14 residues. The germline V gene has CDR1 SGHAT and CDR2 FQNNGV. V gave up 1 base and J gave up 10 bases, with 13 bases separating them.